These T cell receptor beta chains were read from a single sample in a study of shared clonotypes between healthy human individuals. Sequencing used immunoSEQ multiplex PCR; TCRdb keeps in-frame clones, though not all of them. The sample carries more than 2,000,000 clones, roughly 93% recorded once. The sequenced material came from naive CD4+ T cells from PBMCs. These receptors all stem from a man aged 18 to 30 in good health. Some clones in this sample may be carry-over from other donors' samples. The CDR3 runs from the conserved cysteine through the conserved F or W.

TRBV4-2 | CASSQDVGYTF
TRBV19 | CASSIAGGRYEQYF
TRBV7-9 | CASSLNQAGGYTF
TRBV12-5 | CASGPIPRDQPQHF
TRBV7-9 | CASSLAAGSKETQYF
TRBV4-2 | CASSQAGDGTEAFF
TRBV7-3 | CASSLAPGTSGNTIYF
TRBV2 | CASRGRRDQPQHF
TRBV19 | CASSILSSGQGTEAFF
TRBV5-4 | CASSLGGTGVYEQYF
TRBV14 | CASHPLAAFGNEQFF
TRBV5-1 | CASRLGQTLNTEAFF
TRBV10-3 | CAISEVAGDNYGYTF
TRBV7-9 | CASSLGVLGWYEQYF
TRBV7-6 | CASSLAGTGNQPQHF
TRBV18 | CASSPRGAGGPAEAFF
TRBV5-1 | CASSFRGPGFLENTEAFF
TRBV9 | CASSVAPDRGGNTIYF
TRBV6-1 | CASSEGAHEQYF
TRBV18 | CASSPTAASYNEQFF
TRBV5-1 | CASSSKQGAYNEQFF
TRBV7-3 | CASSPGQGWANVLTF
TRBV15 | CATSRGPGQGGWYEQYF
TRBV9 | CASSFGTAYEQYF
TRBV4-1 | CASSQVLENEQFF
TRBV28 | CASSLSTQETQYF